These T cell receptor beta chains were read from a single sample in a study of OX40 agonist ivuxolimab in advanced cancers. Repertoires were generated with immunoSEQ multiplex PCR, while TCRdb's copy carries only in-frame clones and drops some. The sample includes roughly 34,000 clones, approximately 89% of them seen just once. The sample here was CD4+ or CD8+ T cells sorted from blood, taken in a trial of the OX40 agonist ivuxolimab. The receptors stem from an adult with an advanced solid tumor such as melanoma, head and neck, liver or kidney cancer. CDR3s include the opening cysteine and the closing phenylalanine or tryptophan. A D gene is named only where the DNA matches it firmly. Expanded clones get a size class; other rows say once, few or many, or leave the size out.

d_call,v_call,j_call,clone_size,cdr3_nt,cdr3_aa
TRBD2,TRBV7-9,TRBJ2-3,NA,TGTGCCAGCAGCTTAGGGACTAGCGGGGATGCAGATACGCAGTATTTT,CASSLGTSGDADTQYF
NA,TRBV12-5,TRBJ2-3,NA,TGTGCTAGTGGCCGAGGTGGCACAGATACGCAGTATTTT,CASGRGGTDTQYF
TRBD1,TRBV10-1,TRBJ2-5,NA,TGCGCCAGCAGCGCGACTACAGGGGGAGGAGAGACCCAGTACTTC,CASSATTGGGETQYF
NA,TRBV4-2,TRBJ1-1,NA,TGTGCCAGCAGCCAAGGGGGAGGCGGGGCTGAAGCTTTCTTT,CASSQGGGGAEAFF
NA,TRBV4-2,TRBJ2-7,NA,TGTGCCAGCAGTAAGACAGTCCAGGGCTCCTACGAGCAGTACTTC,CASSKTVQGSYEQYF
TRBD1,TRBV9,TRBJ2-2,NA,TGTGCCAGCAGCGTAACTTCTCGGGGACAGGGTGTCGGCTTGAACACCGGGGAGCTGTTTTTT,CASSVTSRGQGVGLNTGELFF
NA,TRBV6-5,TRBJ2-7,NA,TGTGCCAGCAGTTTTACCGACCAAGGATCACAGTACTTC,CASSFTDQGSQYF
NA,TRBV11-3,TRBJ2-1,NA,TGTGCCAGCAGCTCTTCCCGACAAGCAGAGCAGTTCTTC,CASSSSRQAEQFF
TRBD1,TRBV6-1,TRBJ2-5,few,TGTGCCAGCCTTCCCGACAGGGGCCGTGGAGAGACCCAGTACTTC,CASLPDRGRGETQYF
TRBD2,TRBV14,TRBJ2-1,NA,TGTGCCAGCAGCCAAGGGGGGACTAGCAGGTACAATGAGCAGTTCTTC,CASSQGGTSRYNEQFF
NA,TRBV6-5,TRBJ1-6,NA,TGTGCCAGCAGTTACGAGACAATAAGATCGCATTCACCCCTCCACTTT,CASSYETIRSHSPLHF
TRBD2,TRBV5-1,TRBJ2-5,NA,TGCGCCAGCAGCCTAGCGGGAGGGAAAAACCAAGAGACCCAGTACTTC,CASSLAGGKNQETQYF
TRBD1,TRBV15,TRBJ1-1,NA,TGTGCCACCAGCAGAGCGACAGGGACAACTGAAGCTTTCTTT,CATSRATGTTEAFF
NA,TRBV6-6,TRBJ1-2,NA,TGTGCCAGCAGTTTACCCGAGGGCCTGGAGGTTTATGGCTACACCTTC,CASSLPEGLEVYGYTF
NA,TRBV19,TRBJ1-1,NA,TGTGCCAGTAGCGTCAGACAGATGAACACTGAAGCTTTCTTT,CASSVRQMNTEAFF
TRBD2,TRBV4-3,TRBJ2-1,NA,TGCGCCAGCAGCCAGACTAGCGGGGGGCGCCATGAGCAGTTCTTC,CASSQTSGGRHEQFF
NA,TRBV27,TRBJ2-3,NA,TGTGCCAGCAGTTTCGGCCGCCGCCCCACAGATACGCAGTATTTT,CASSFGRRPTDTQYF
NA,TRBV6-5,TRBJ1-4,once,TGTGCCAGCAGTAACTCAGGGTTTACAACTAATGAAAAACTGTTTTTT,CASSNSGFTTNEKLFF
TRBD1,TRBV5-5,TRBJ1-3,NA,TGTGCCAGCAGCTCGGACAGGGGGTTAGGTTGGTCGGGAAACACCATATATTTT,CASSSDRGLGWSGNTIYF
NA,TRBV9,TRBJ1-1,NA,TGTGCCAGCAGCGTAGTCCAGGGGCAGGCGGGTGAAGCTTTCTTT,CASSVVQGQAGEAFF
NA,TRBV7-7,TRBJ2-2,NA,TGTGCCAGCAGCTTAGGGGCGCAGCCAGGCACCGGGGAGCTGTTTTTT,CASSLGAQPGTGELFF
NA,TRBV29-1,TRBJ2-7,NA,TGCAGCGTTGGAAGGCGGGACAACTCTTACGAGCAGTACTTC,CSVGRRDNSYEQYF
NA,TRBV5-1,TRBJ1-1,NA,TGCGCCAGCAGCTTTGGCGGAGTAGGGGCTGAAGCTTTCTTT,CASSFGGVGAEAFF
NA,TRBV28,TRBJ2-4,once,TGTGCCAGCACGGGCGGACCCCTAGCCAAAAACATTCAGTACTTC,CASTGGPLAKNIQYF
NA,TRBV5-1,TRBJ1-4,NA,TGCGCCAGCAGCTTGGAAACTTTTAATGAAAAACTGTTTTTT,CASSLETFNEKLFF
NA,TRBV10-1,TRBJ2-2,NA,TGCGCCAGCATGCCAGGGGCCACCGGGGAGCTGTTTTTT,CASMPGATGELFF
NA,TRBV7-6,TRBJ1-4,NA,TGTGCCAGCAGCTTGGGGGGGGGCACTAATGAAAAACTGTTTTTT,CASSLGGGTNEKLFF
NA,TRBV7-7,TRBJ2-6,NA,TGTGCCAGCAGCCCTGACGGGCGGGGCGTCCTGACTTTC,CASSPDGRGVLTF
TRBD2,TRBV6-1,TRBJ2-1,NA,TGTGCCAGCAGTGAAGCGCTAACTAGCGGGGTGAGCTCCTACAATGAGCAGTTCTTC,CASSEALTSGVSSYNEQFF
TRBD1,TRBV6-1,TRBJ1-1,NA,TGTGCCAGCAGTGAGGCAGGGGGCAACACTGAAGCTTTCTTT,CASSEAGGNTEAFF
NA,TRBV18,TRBJ1-3,NA,TGTGCCAGCTCACGAGATACAGTCGGAAACACCATATATTTT,CASSRDTVGNTIYF
NA,TRBV5-1,TRBJ1-1,NA,TGCGCCAGCAGCTCCGGACAACTGAACACTGAAGCTTTCTTT,CASSSGQLNTEAFF
NA,TRBV4-2,TRBJ1-5,NA,TGTGCCAGCAGCTCCCTTAACAATCAGCCCCAGCATTTT,CASSSLNNQPQHF
TRBD1,TRBV28,TRBJ1-2,once,TGTGCCAGCAGTCCCCCCGGGACAGGAAACTATGGCTACACCTTC,CASSPPGTGNYGYTF
NA,TRBV7-2,TRBJ1-3,NA,TGTGCCAGCATCTTCAGAGGGGTGAACACCATATATTTT,CASIFRGVNTIYF